Reported below is one T cell receptor (beta chain). These data come from a study of blood T cell repertoires in COVID-19. Study-wide background: T cells, B-cell-depleted T cells, or PBMCs provided the cDNA or gDNA that served as material.

Germline V CDR1 and CDR2: SGHTA, FQGTGA. The CDR3 consists of 16 residues. Trimming left V 5 bases short and J 4 bases short, with 18 bases between. The table came from immunoSEQ multiplex PCR; TCRdb's copy has only in-frame clones and leaves some out. There are 120,000 to 150,000 clones in the sample; around three quarters occur only once, and over 7% lies in the top ten. The rearrangement uses TRBV7-3 and TRBJ1-3, with D perhaps matching TRBD1 (6 bases). The source is a man aged 50 to 59 with active or convalescent COVID-19. The source material was peripheral blood. CDR3 amino acids: CASSQSPGDSGNTIYF. The CDR3 nucleotides read TGTGCCAGCAGCCAAAGCCCAGGGGATTCGGGAAACACCATATATTTT.